Listed below are T cell receptor beta chains from one sample, sequenced in a study of shared clonotypes between healthy human individuals. Profiled with immunoSEQ multiplex PCR; TCRdb holds only in-frame clones, not every one. The top ten hold under 0.06% of the sample, which has roughly 530,000 clones, 95% to 97% seen once. Sequencing was carried out using naive CD4+ T cells sorted from blood. The receptors were sampled from a woman in her 30s in good health. Both conserved end residues are part of each CDR3. D genes are given only for firm matches. A row's size may be missing; if present it is once, few, many or a size class.

J gene: TRBJ2-1; D gene: -; clone size: -; V gene: TRBV5-8; CDR3 length: 17; CDR3 DNA: TGTGCCAGCAGCCTCGGGAGCTTAATCCGCTCCTACAATGAGCAGTTCTTC; CDR3 protein: CASSLGSLIRSYNEQFF
J gene: TRBJ2-7; D gene: TRBD1; clone size: -; V gene: TRBV28; CDR3 length: 15; CDR3 DNA: TGTGCCAGCAGTTTGGTTTGGACAGGCCCAAGGGAGCAGTACTTC; CDR3 protein: CASSLVWTGPREQYF
J gene: TRBJ2-1; D gene: TRBD1; clone size: -; V gene: TRBV7-9; CDR3 length: 17; CDR3 DNA: TGTGCCAGCAGCTTAGCGAAACACCGGGACAGCAACAATGAGCAGTTCTTC; CDR3 protein: CASSLAKHRDSNNEQFF
J gene: TRBJ1-4; D gene: -; clone size: -; V gene: TRBV2; CDR3 length: 15; CDR3 DNA: TGTGCCAGCAGTGAAGCGGGCAGCCTAGGGGAAAAACTGTTTTTT; CDR3 protein: CASSEAGSLGEKLFF
J gene: TRBJ2-5; D gene: TRBD2; clone size: -; V gene: TRBV19; CDR3 length: 15; CDR3 DNA: TGTGCCAGTAGTACACTAGCGGGAGAGGCAGAGACCCAGTACTTC; CDR3 protein: CASSTLAGEAETQYF
J gene: TRBJ2-7; D gene: -; clone size: -; V gene: TRBV28; CDR3 length: 13; CDR3 DNA: TGTGCCAGCCGCAGGGAGGCGAGGGGCGAGCAGTACTTC; CDR3 protein: CASRREARGEQYF
J gene: TRBJ2-1; D gene: TRBD2; clone size: -; V gene: TRBV29-1; CDR3 length: 14; CDR3 DNA: TGCAGCGCTCTCGGACTAGCGGGAGGTGATGAGCAGTTCTTC; CDR3 protein: CSALGLAGGDEQFF
J gene: TRBJ2-7; D gene: -; clone size: -; V gene: TRBV2; CDR3 length: 12; CDR3 DNA: TGTGCCAGCACCGGGGGAAGCTACGAGCAGTACTTC; CDR3 protein: CASTGGSYEQYF
J gene: TRBJ2-1; D gene: -; clone size: -; V gene: TRBV28; CDR3 length: 14; CDR3 DNA: TGTGCCAGCAGTCGGGAGACTAACTACAATGAGCAGTTCTTC; CDR3 protein: CASSRETNYNEQFF
J gene: TRBJ2-7; D gene: -; clone size: -; V gene: TRBV28; CDR3 length: 16; CDR3 DNA: TGTGCCAGCTCGGTTGGGGAGCCCTTATTTCCCTACGAGCAGTACTTC; CDR3 protein: CASSVGEPLFPYEQYF
J gene: TRBJ2-5; D gene: TRBD2; clone size: -; V gene: TRBV27; CDR3 length: 16; CDR3 DNA: TGTGCCAGCAGTTCCCATAAAGCGGGAGGGCCCGGAGAGCAGTACTTC; CDR3 protein: CASSSHKAGGPGEQYF
J gene: TRBJ1-1; D gene: TRBD1; clone size: -; V gene: TRBV6-1; CDR3 length: 14; CDR3 DNA: TGTGCCAGCAGCATACAGGGGTTGAACACTGAAGCTTTCTTT; CDR3 protein: CASSIQGLNTEAFF
J gene: TRBJ2-7; D gene: -; clone size: -; V gene: TRBV10-3; CDR3 length: 11; CDR3 DNA: TGTGCCACCTCCTGGGAGGACGAGCAGTACTTC; CDR3 protein: CATSWEDEQYF
J gene: TRBJ2-2; D gene: TRBD2; clone size: -; V gene: TRBV28; CDR3 length: 17; CDR3 DNA: TGTGCCAGCAGTTGGGGACTAGCGGGAGCGGTCGGCGGGGAGCTGTTTTTT; CDR3 protein: CASSWGLAGAVGGELFF
J gene: TRBJ2-1; D gene: -; clone size: -; V gene: TRBV11-3; CDR3 length: 15; CDR3 DNA: TGTGCCAGCAGTTCACCCCACTGGATTCACAATGAGCAGTTCTTC; CDR3 protein: CASSSPHWIHNEQFF
J gene: TRBJ2-1; D gene: TRBD2; clone size: -; V gene: TRBV12-5; CDR3 length: 20; CDR3 DNA: TGTGCTAGTGGTTTGCCGCACCTAGCGGGAGGGGGGATTTCGTACAATGAGCAGTTCTTC; CDR3 protein: CASGLPHLAGGGISYNEQFF
J gene: TRBJ2-7; D gene: TRBD1; clone size: once; V gene: TRBV5-4; CDR3 length: 17; CDR3 DNA: TGTGCCAGCAGCTTGGCCCTTGGACAGGGGGCGAAATACGAGCAGTACTTC; CDR3 protein: CASSLALGQGAKYEQYF
J gene: TRBJ1-1; D gene: -; clone size: -; V gene: TRBV12-5; CDR3 length: 14; CDR3 DNA: TGTGCTAGTGGTTTGAACGATATGGGTCGCGGAGCTTTCTTT; CDR3 protein: CASGLNDMGRGAFF
J gene: TRBJ2-3; D gene: TRBD2; clone size: -; V gene: TRBV7-9; CDR3 length: 16; CDR3 DNA: TGTGCCAGCAGCCCAGGGTATGGGAGGGCCACAGATACGCAGTATTTT; CDR3 protein: CASSPGYGRATDTQYF
J gene: TRBJ2-7; D gene: -; clone size: -; V gene: TRBV5-5; CDR3 length: 15; CDR3 DNA: TGTGCCAGCAGCTTGGGGGTCCAGACTACCTACGAGCAGTACTTC; CDR3 protein: CASSLGVQTTYEQYF
J gene: TRBJ2-3; D gene: TRBD1; clone size: -; V gene: TRBV30; CDR3 length: 13; CDR3 DNA: TGTGCCTGGGACAGGGGGAATGGAGATACGCAGTATTTT; CDR3 protein: CAWDRGNGDTQYF
J gene: TRBJ2-7; D gene: -; clone size: once; V gene: TRBV5-8; CDR3 length: 11; CDR3 DNA: TGTGCCAGCAGGAACGGTTACGAGCAGTACTTC; CDR3 protein: CASRNGYEQYF
J gene: TRBJ2-2; D gene: TRBD2; clone size: -; V gene: TRBV4-2; CDR3 length: 19; CDR3 DNA: TGTGCCAGCAGCACACCGGGACTAGCGGGAGGGCCGGTGACCGGGGAGCTGTTTTTT; CDR3 protein: CASSTPGLAGGPVTGELFF
J gene: TRBJ1-6; D gene: -; clone size: once; V gene: TRBV5-4; CDR3 length: 14; CDR3 DNA: TGTGCCAGCAGCTTGGTAGAGACGAATTCACCCCTCCACTTT; CDR3 protein: CASSLVETNSPLHF
J gene: TRBJ2-7; D gene: -; clone size: -; V gene: TRBV6-6; CDR3 length: 13; CDR3 DNA: TGTGCCAGCAGTTACTCGAGTAGCTACGAGCAGTACTTC; CDR3 protein: CASSYSSSYEQYF
J gene: TRBJ2-3; D gene: -; clone size: -; V gene: TRBV27; CDR3 length: 12; CDR3 DNA: TGTGCCAGCAGTTCACACACAGATACGCAGTATTTT; CDR3 protein: CASSSHTDTQYF
J gene: TRBJ1-2; D gene: TRBD1; clone size: -; V gene: TRBV2; CDR3 length: 14; CDR3 DNA: TGTGCCAGCAGTCGCCAGGGGGACAACTATGGCTACACCTTC; CDR3 protein: CASSRQGDNYGYTF
J gene: TRBJ2-7; D gene: TRBD2; clone size: -; V gene: TRBV5-1; CDR3 length: 17; CDR3 DNA: TGCGCCAGCAGCCCGATGGTAGCGGGAGGGATCTCCTACGAGCAGTACTTC; CDR3 protein: CASSPMVAGGISYEQYF
J gene: TRBJ1-5; D gene: -; clone size: -; V gene: TRBV28; CDR3 length: 14; CDR3 DNA: TGTGCCAGCAGGACAGGTGGGGTCCAACAGCCCCAGCATTTT; CDR3 protein: CASRTGGVQQPQHF
J gene: TRBJ1-4; D gene: -; clone size: -; V gene: TRBV2; CDR3 length: 12; CDR3 DNA: TGTGCCAGCAGTGGAATAGAGGAAAAACTGTTTTTT; CDR3 protein: CASSGIEEKLFF
J gene: TRBJ2-3; D gene: TRBD2; clone size: -; V gene: TRBV18; CDR3 length: 15; CDR3 DNA: TGTGCCAGCTCGGGGACTAGCGGTAGCACAGATACGCAGTATTTT; CDR3 protein: CASSGTSGSTDTQYF
J gene: TRBJ1-5; D gene: -; clone size: -; V gene: TRBV4-1; CDR3 length: 15; CDR3 DNA: TGCGCCAGCAGCCAAGATCGGGGGGGGTATCAGCCCCAGCATTTT; CDR3 protein: CASSQDRGGYQPQHF
J gene: TRBJ1-5; D gene: TRBD1; clone size: -; V gene: TRBV28; CDR3 length: 13; CDR3 DNA: TGTGCCAGCAGTTTGACAGGGAATCAGCCCCAGCATTTT; CDR3 protein: CASSLTGNQPQHF
J gene: TRBJ2-7; D gene: TRBD1; clone size: -; V gene: TRBV29-1; CDR3 length: 14; CDR3 DNA: TGCAGCGTTACGGGACAGGGTTCTTCCTACGAGCAGTACTTC; CDR3 protein: CSVTGQGSSYEQYF
J gene: TRBJ1-5; D gene: TRBD1; clone size: -; V gene: TRBV2; CDR3 length: 17; CDR3 DNA: TGTGCCAGCAGTCCCGGGACAGGGGACCATAGCAATCAGCCCCAGCATTTT; CDR3 protein: CASSPGTGDHSNQPQHF
J gene: TRBJ2-7; D gene: TRBD2; clone size: -; V gene: TRBV2; CDR3 length: 20; CDR3 DNA: TGTGCCACCCGAAGGAGACATCCCTTACTACTAGCGGGAGGGGACTACGAGCAGTACTTC; CDR3 protein: CATRRRHPLLLAGGDYEQYF
J gene: TRBJ2-7; D gene: -; clone size: -; V gene: TRBV27; CDR3 length: 13; CDR3 DNA: TGTGCCAGCAGTTTGCAGGGCCCCTACGAGCAGTACTTC; CDR3 protein: CASSLQGPYEQYF
J gene: TRBJ1-3; D gene: TRBD1; clone size: -; V gene: TRBV5-1; CDR3 length: 16; CDR3 DNA: TGCGCCAGCAGCTGGGGACAGCAGAGCTCTGGAAACACCATATATTTT; CDR3 protein: CASSWGQQSSGNTIYF
J gene: TRBJ2-7; D gene: TRBD1; clone size: -; V gene: TRBV28; CDR3 length: 14; CDR3 DNA: TGTGCCAGCAGTTTTGGGACAGCATCCTACGAGCAGTACTTC; CDR3 protein: CASSFGTASYEQYF
J gene: TRBJ1-2; D gene: -; clone size: -; V gene: TRBV5-1; CDR3 length: 15; CDR3 DNA: TGCGCCAGCAGCCCCGCCTTTAGGGATAGCTATGGCTACACCTTC; CDR3 protein: CASSPAFRDSYGYTF
J gene: TRBJ2-7; D gene: TRBD1; clone size: once; V gene: TRBV28; CDR3 length: 16; CDR3 DNA: TGTGCCAGCAGCTTAATCGGGACAGGCTACCTAGGGTGGCAGTACTTC; CDR3 protein: CASSLIGTGYLGWQYF
J gene: TRBJ2-1; D gene: TRBD1; clone size: once; V gene: TRBV5-1; CDR3 length: 16; CDR3 DNA: TGCGCCAGCAGCCCGCGACAGGGTCCTTCCTACAATGAGCAGTTCTTC; CDR3 protein: CASSPRQGPSYNEQFF
J gene: TRBJ2-7; D gene: TRBD2; clone size: -; V gene: TRBV30; CDR3 length: 16; CDR3 DNA: TGTGCCTGGAGTGTTCGGTGGACTAGCGTATATTCAGAGCAGTACTTC; CDR3 protein: CAWSVRWTSVYSEQYF